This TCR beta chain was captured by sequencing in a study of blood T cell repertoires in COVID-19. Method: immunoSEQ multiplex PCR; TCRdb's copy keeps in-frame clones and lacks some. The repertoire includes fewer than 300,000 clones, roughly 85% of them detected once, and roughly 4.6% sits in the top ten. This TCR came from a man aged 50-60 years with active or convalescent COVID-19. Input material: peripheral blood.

The CDR3 nucleotides are TGTGCCAGCAGTGACTCGTCAATCCTAACAGGGGGCATGAGAGAGACCCAGTACTTC. This translates into CASSDSSILTGGMRETQYF. The genes are TRBV6-4 and TRBJ2-5; 9 bases are a match to TRBD1. Germline CDR1 MRHNA, CDR2 SNTAGT. The CDR3 covers 19 residues. After removal of 0 bases from V and 4 bases from J, the junction contained 15 bases not matched to a gene.